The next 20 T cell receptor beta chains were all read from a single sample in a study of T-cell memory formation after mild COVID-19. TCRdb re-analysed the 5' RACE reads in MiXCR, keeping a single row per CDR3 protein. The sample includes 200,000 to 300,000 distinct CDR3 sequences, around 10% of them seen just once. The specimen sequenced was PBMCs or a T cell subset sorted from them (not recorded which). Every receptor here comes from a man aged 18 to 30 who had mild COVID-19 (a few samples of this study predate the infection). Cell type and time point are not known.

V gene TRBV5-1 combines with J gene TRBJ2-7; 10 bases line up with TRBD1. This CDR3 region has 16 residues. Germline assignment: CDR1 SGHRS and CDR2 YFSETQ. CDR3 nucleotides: TGCGCCAGCACCTTGGCCCCTGGGACAGGGGTGTTCGAGCAGTACGTC. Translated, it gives CASTLAPGTGVFEQYV.

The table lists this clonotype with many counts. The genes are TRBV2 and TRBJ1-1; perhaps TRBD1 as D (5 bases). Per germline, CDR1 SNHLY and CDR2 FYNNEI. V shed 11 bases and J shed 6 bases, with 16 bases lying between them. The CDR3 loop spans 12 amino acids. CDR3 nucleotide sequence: TGTGCCTCCAGCAGGGAGATCGCTGAAGCTTTCTTT. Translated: CASSREIAEAFF.

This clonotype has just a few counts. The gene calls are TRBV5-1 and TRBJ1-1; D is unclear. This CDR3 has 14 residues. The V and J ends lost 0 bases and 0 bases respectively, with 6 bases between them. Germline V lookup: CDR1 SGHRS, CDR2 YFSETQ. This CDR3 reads CASSLVGMNTEAFF. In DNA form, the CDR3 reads TGCGCCAGCAGCTTGGTAGGGATGAACACTGAAGCTTTCTTT.

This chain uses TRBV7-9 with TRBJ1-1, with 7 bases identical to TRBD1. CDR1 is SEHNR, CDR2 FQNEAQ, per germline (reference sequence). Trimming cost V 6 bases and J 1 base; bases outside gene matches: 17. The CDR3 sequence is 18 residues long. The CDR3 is CASSPSGNRDRWNTEAFF. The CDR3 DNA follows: TGTGCCAGCAGTCCTTCAGGGAATCGGGACAGATGGAACACTGAAGCTTTCTTT.

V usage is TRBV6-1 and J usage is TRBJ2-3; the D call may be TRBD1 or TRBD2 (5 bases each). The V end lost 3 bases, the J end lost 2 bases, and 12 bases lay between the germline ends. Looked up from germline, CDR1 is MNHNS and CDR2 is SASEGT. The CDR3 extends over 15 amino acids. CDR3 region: CASSDPGRYTDTQYF. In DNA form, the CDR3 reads TGTGCCAGCAGTGATCCGGGACGGTACACAGATACGCAGTATTTT.

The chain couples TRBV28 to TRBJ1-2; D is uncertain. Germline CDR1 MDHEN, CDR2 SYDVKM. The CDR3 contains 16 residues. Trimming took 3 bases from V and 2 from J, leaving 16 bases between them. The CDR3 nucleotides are TGTGCCAGCAGTTTTCTAGAGGGCCAGCACAACTATGGCTACACCTTC. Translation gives CASSFLEGQHNYGYTF.

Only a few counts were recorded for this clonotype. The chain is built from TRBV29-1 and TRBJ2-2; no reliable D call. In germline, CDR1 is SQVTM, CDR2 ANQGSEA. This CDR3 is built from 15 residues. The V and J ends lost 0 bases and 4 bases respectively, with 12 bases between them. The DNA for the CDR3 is TGCAGCGTTGAAGATACTTCGTCAGCCACCGGGGAGCTGTTTTTT. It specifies CSVEDTSSATGELFF.

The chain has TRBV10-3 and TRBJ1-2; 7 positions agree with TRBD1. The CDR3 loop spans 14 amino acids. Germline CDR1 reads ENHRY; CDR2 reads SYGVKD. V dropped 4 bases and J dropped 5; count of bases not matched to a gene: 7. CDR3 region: CAISALEGAYGYTF. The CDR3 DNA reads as TGTGCCATCAGTGCCTTGGAGGGGGCTTATGGCTACACCTTC.

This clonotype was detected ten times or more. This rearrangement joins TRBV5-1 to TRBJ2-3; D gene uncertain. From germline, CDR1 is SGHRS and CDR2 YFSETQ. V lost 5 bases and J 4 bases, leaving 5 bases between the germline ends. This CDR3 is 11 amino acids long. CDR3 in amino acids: CASRQADTQYF. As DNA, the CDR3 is TGCGCCAGCAGGCAAGCAGATACGCAGTATTTT. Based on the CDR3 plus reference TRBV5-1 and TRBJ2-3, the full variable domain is KAGVTQTPRYLIKTRGQQVTLSCSPISGHRSVSWYQQTPGQGLQFLFEYFSETQRNKGNFPGRFSGRQFSNSRSEMNVSTLELGDSALYLCASRQADTQYFGPGTRLTVL.

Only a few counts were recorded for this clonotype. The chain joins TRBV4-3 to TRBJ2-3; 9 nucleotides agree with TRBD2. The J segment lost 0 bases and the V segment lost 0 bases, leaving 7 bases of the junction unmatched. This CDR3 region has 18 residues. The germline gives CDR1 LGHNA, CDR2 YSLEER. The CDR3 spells CASSQDLAGRPSTDTQYF. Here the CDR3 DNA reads TGCGCCAGCAGCCAAGACCTAGCGGGACGCCCTAGCACAGATACGCAGTATTTT.

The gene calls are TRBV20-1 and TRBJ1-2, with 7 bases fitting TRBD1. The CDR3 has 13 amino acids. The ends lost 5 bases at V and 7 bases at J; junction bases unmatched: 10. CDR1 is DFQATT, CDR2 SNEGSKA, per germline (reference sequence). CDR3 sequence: CSAVSRGAVGYTF. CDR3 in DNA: TGCAGTGCTGTATCCAGGGGGGCGGTTGGCTACACCTTC.

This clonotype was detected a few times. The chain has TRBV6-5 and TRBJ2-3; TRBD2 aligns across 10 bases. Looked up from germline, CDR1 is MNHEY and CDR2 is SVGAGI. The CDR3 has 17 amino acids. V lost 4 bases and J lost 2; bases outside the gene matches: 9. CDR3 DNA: TGTGCCAGCAGTTCTGGGACTAGCGTCTGGTACACAGATACGCAGTATTTT. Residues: CASSSGTSVWYTDTQYF.

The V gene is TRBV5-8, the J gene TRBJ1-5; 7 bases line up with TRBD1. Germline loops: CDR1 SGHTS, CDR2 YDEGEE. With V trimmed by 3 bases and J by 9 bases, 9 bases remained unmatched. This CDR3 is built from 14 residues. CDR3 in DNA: TGTGCCAGCAGCTCCGACAGGGAATTAAGGCCCCAGCATTTT. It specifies CASSSDRELRPQHF.

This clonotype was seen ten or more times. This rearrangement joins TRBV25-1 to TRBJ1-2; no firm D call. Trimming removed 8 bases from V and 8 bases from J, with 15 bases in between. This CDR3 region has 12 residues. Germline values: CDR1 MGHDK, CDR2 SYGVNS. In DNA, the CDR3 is TGTGCCAGCCTCCTGGAAGGGTTCGGCTACACCTTC. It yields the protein CASLLEGFGYTF.

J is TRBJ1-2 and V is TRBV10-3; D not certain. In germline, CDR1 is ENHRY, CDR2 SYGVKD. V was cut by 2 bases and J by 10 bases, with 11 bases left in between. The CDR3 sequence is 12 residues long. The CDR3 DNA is TGTGCCATCAGTGAGCCAAAAGGAGACTACACCTTC. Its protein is CAISEPKGDYTF.

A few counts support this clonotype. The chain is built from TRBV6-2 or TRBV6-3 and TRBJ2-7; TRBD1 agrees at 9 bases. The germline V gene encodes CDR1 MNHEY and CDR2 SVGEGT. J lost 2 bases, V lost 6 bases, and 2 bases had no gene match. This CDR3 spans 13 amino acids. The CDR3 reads CASSGQGTYEQYV. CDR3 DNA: TGTGCCAGCAGCGGACAGGGGACCTACGAGCAGTACGTC.

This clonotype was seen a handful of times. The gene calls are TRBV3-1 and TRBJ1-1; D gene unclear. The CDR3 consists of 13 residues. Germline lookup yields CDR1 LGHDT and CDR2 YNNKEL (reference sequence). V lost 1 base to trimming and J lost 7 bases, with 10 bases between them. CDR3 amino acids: CASSQGGIGEAFF. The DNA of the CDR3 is TGTGCCAGCAGCCAAGGAGGGATCGGTGAAGCTTTCTTT. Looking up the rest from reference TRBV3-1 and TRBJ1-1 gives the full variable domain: DTAVSQTPKYLVTQMGNDKSIKCEQNLGHDTMYWYKQDSKKFLKIMFSYNNKELIINETVPNRFSPKSPDKAHLNLHINSLELGDSAVYFCASSQGGIGEAFFGQGTRLTVV.

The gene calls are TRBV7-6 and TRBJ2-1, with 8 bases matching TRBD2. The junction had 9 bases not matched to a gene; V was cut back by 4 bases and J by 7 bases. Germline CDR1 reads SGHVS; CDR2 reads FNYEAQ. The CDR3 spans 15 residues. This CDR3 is CASSSFAGGRNEQFF. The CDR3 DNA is TGTGCCAGCAGCTCTTTTGCGGGGGGACGAAATGAGCAGTTCTTC.

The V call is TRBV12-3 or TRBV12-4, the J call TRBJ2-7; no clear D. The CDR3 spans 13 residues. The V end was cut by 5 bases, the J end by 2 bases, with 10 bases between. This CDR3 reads CASSPIVPYEQYF. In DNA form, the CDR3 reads TGTGCCAGCAGTCCCATTGTCCCCTACGAGCAGTACTTC.

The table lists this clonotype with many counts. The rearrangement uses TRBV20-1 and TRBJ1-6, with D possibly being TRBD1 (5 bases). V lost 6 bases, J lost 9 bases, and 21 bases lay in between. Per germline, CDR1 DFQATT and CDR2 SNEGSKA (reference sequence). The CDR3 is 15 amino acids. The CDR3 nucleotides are TGCAGTGCCACCTCAAGAAGGGGATGGGGTTCACCCCTCCACTTT. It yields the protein CSATSRRGWGSPLHF.